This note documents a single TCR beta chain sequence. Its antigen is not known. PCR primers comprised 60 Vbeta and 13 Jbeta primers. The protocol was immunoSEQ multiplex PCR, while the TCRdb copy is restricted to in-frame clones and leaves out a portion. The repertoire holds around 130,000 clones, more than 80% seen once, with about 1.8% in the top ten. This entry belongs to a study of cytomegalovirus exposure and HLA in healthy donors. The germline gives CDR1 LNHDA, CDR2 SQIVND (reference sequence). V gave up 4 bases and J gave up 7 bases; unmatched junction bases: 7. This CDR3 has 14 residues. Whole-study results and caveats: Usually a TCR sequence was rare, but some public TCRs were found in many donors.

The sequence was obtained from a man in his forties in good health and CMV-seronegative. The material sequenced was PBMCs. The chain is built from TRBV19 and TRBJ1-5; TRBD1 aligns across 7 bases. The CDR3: CASSTMTGIQPQHF. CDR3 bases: TGTGCCAGTAGTACTATGACAGGGATCCAGCCCCAGCATTTT. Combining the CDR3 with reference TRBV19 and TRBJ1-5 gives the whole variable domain DGGITQSPKYLFRKEGQNVTLSCEQNLNHDAMYWYRQDPGQGLRLIYYSQIVNDFQKGDIAEGYSVSREKKESFPLTVTSAQKNPTAFYLCASSTMTGIQPQHFGDGTRLSIL.